This is a list of T cell receptor beta chains from one sample in a study of T cells after yellow fever vaccination. TCRdb re-called the 5' RACE reads with MiXCR, one entry per CDR3 protein. This sample carries under 600,000 distinct CDR3 sequences, about 13% of them seen once, and the ten largest clones take over 12%. Specimen: PBMCs, collected on the day of the yellow fever booster vaccination. Receptor source: a young man who received the YFV17D yellow fever vaccine. CDR3s leave out the opening cysteine and the closing phenylalanine or tryptophan. The order of the fields is V gene, CDR3 protein.

v_call: TRBV29-1; cdr3_aa: SSRPDRETQY
v_call: TRBV19; cdr3_aa: ASADRASNQPQH
v_call: TRBV13; cdr3_aa: ASREGLAGTGTDTQY
v_call: TRBV28; cdr3_aa: ASSRALPTYNEQF
v_call: TRBV29-1; cdr3_aa: SVGRSPYEQY
v_call: TRBV20-1; cdr3_aa: SAKRTSGFNEQF
v_call: TRBV7-9; cdr3_aa: APMGAKNIQY
v_call: TRBV25-1; cdr3_aa: ASSESGTGGNQPQH
v_call: TRBV27; cdr3_aa: ASSLSPAQETQY
v_call: TRBV11-2; cdr3_aa: ASEGFGRTGELF
v_call: TRBV18; cdr3_aa: ASSPLLADVTGELF
v_call: TRBV14; cdr3_aa: ASSQGGATGELF
v_call: TRBV7-3; cdr3_aa: ASSLIPVEGLGDTQY
v_call: TRBV14; cdr3_aa: ASSQQMNTGELF
v_call: TRBV18; cdr3_aa: ASSPQLAVSYNEQF
v_call: TRBV6-2/TRBV6-3; cdr3_aa: ATAMTAYEQY
v_call: TRBV29-1; cdr3_aa: SARDFSTDTQY
v_call: TRBV20-1; cdr3_aa: SATSGLGYNEQF
v_call: TRBV5-1; cdr3_aa: ASSLPSLQETQY
v_call: TRBV28; cdr3_aa: ATKGAEAF
v_call: TRBV7-2; cdr3_aa: ASSRGTSGVSYEQY
v_call: TRBV6-1; cdr3_aa: ATFGRSRDTQY
v_call: TRBV9; cdr3_aa: ASSPGLAGTGFGTQY
v_call: TRBV6-1; cdr3_aa: ASTRTSGSDTQY
v_call: TRBV7-9; cdr3_aa: ASTQEGGSEQY
v_call: TRBV5-1; cdr3_aa: ASSWGSGRYNEQF
v_call: TRBV28; cdr3_aa: ASSPLAGDTQY
v_call: TRBV5-1; cdr3_aa: ASSGSGRGTGELF
v_call: TRBV20-1; cdr3_aa: SARVVDRGIQPQH
v_call: TRBV19; cdr3_aa: ASDVTGLDQPQH
v_call: TRBV5-6; cdr3_aa: ASSLRSSGSLNEQF
v_call: TRBV19; cdr3_aa: ASSIGQGNQPQH
v_call: TRBV12-3/TRBV12-4; cdr3_aa: ASSSGGGELF
v_call: TRBV19; cdr3_aa: ASRSTTNEKLF
v_call: TRBV5-1; cdr3_aa: ASSFEGGKYQETQY
v_call: TRBV5-5; cdr3_aa: ASSTGLGETQY
v_call: TRBV28; cdr3_aa: ASSVDRVAYEQY
v_call: TRBV20-1; cdr3_aa: SARDGKRGYNEQF
v_call: TRBV19; cdr3_aa: ASSLAGRNMNTEAF
v_call: TRBV29-1; cdr3_aa: SVGSTAYQPQH
v_call: TRBV29-1; cdr3_aa: SVAQGEAYEQY
v_call: TRBV7-2; cdr3_aa: ASSFTSGINEQF
v_call: TRBV7-9; cdr3_aa: ASSSALEFGLEQY
v_call: TRBV20-1; cdr3_aa: SARVLGLDEKLF
v_call: TRBV6-1; cdr3_aa: ASNSWREGRGDTQY
v_call: TRBV12-3/TRBV12-4; cdr3_aa: ASRLTEYQETQY
v_call: TRBV28; cdr3_aa: ASSGGPRSSYNEQF
v_call: TRBV3-1; cdr3_aa: ASSQDWRDEQF
v_call: TRBV3-1; cdr3_aa: ASSQGFGTDTQY
v_call: TRBV18; cdr3_aa: ASSPTSRSGTAVGWF
v_call: TRBV12-3/TRBV12-4; cdr3_aa: ASNTGPYSPLH
v_call: TRBV5-6; cdr3_aa: ASSFGGLELTDTQY
v_call: TRBV9; cdr3_aa: ASSETGGGYGYT
v_call: TRBV6-5; cdr3_aa: ASSYEREDTDTQY
v_call: TRBV19; cdr3_aa: ASSVLGALSTGELF